Following are 18 T cell receptor beta chains from one sample sequenced in a study of T cell responses to AZD1222 COVID-19 vaccine. Sequencing was performed with immunoSEQ multiplex PCR; in TCRdb, only in-frame clones are kept and a portion is missing. The sample records around 150,000 clones, about 82% being singletons. The sample in question was peripheral blood, obtained 28 days after the second dose of the MenACWY control vaccine. The receptors were gathered from an adult who received the MenACWY meningococcal vaccine as a control.

The genes are TRBV7-8 and TRBJ2-1; 8 bases fit TRBD2. Per the germline V gene, CDR1 is SGHVS and CDR2 is FQNEAQ. V dropped 2 bases and J dropped 0; count of bases not matched to a gene: 9. The CDR3 sequence is 18 residues long. The CDR3 spells CASSLSRLATFSYNEQFF. For the CDR3, the DNA is TGTGCCAGCAGCTTATCCAGACTAGCGACGTTCTCCTACAATGAGCAGTTCTTC.

The CDR3 DNA sequence: TGTGCCAGTAGTGCCCCGGGCCTAAAGACCCAGTACTTC. It codes for CASSAPGLKTQYF. The chain uses TRBV19 and TRBJ2-5; D gene unclear. The CDR3 consists of 13 residues. Between the trimmed V and J ends, which lost 5 bases and 6 bases, there was a span of 13 bases. Germline CDR1 and CDR2: LNHDA and SQIVND (reference sequence).

This clone has more than one count but fewer than ten. This sequence joins TRBV5-1 and TRBJ1-2, with 7 positions matching TRBD1. The CDR3 length is 15 residues. In germline, CDR1 is SGHRS, CDR2 YFSETQ. V lost 4 bases to trimming and J lost 2 bases; unmatched junction nucleotides: 8. CDR3 bases: TGCGCCAGCAGCCTCAGGGACAGCCCCAACTATGGCTACACCTTC. Translating gives CASSLRDSPNYGYTF.

This clone has more than one count but fewer than ten. The chain carries TRBV10-3 and TRBJ2-3; 9 positions agree with TRBD1. Trimming at V came to 5 bases and at J to 3 bases, leaving 6 bases not matched to a gene. The germline V gene has CDR1 ENHRY and CDR2 SYGVKD. This CDR3 contains 15 residues. The CDR3 is CAISLGQGKTDTQYF. In DNA form, the CDR3 reads TGTGCCATCAGTTTGGGACAGGGAAAGACAGATACGCAGTATTTT.

CDR3 sequence (DNA): TGTGCCAGCAGCTTTAACTCCGGGACCCAGAGTTTGTACGTC. Translation gives CASSFNSGTQSLYV. The V and J genes are TRBV7-9 and TRBJ2-7; tentatively, D is TRBD1 or TRBD2 (5 bases each). The ends were cut back, 3 bases at V and 12 bases at J, with 21 bases in the middle. The CDR3 loop spans 14 amino acids. Looked up from germline, CDR1 is SEHNR and CDR2 is FQNEAQ (reference sequence).

V usage is TRBV7-2 and J usage is TRBJ2-5; 10 bases are shared with TRBD2. V lost 3 bases, J lost 5 bases, and 6 bases stayed unmatched. The CDR3 runs 15 residues. Germline CDR1 and CDR2: SGHTA and FQGNSA. This CDR3 is CASSFERGGFETQYF. The CDR3 DNA follows: TGTGCCAGCAGCTTCGAGCGGGGGGGCTTTGAGACCCAGTACTTC.

The rearrangement uses TRBV5-1 and TRBJ1-1; 9 nucleotides match TRBD1. The V and J ends lost 7 bases and 3 bases, in that order; junction bases with no gene match: 7. Germline CDR1 is SGHRS and CDR2 is YFSETQ. CDR3 length: 14 amino acids. Here the CDR3 reads CASGTGTLYTEAFF. CDR3 DNA sequence: TGCGCCAGCGGGACAGGGACCCTCTACACTGAAGCTTTCTTT.

The chain uses TRBV9 and TRBJ2-1, with 9 bases lining up with TRBD2. CDR3 size: 16 residues. The V and J ends lost 0 bases and 7 bases, in that order; junction bases with no gene match: 8. Germline V lookup: CDR1 SGDLS, CDR2 YYNGEE. CDR3 sequence: CASSVVGLAGKNEQFF. Here the CDR3 DNA reads TGTGCCAGCAGCGTAGTGGGGCTAGCGGGAAAGAATGAGCAGTTCTTC.

J is TRBJ1-3 and V is TRBV9; 12 bases are a match to TRBD1. CDR3 length equals 20 residues. V gave up 0 bases and J gave up 0 bases; unmatched junction bases: 10. Looked up from germline, CDR1 is SGDLS and CDR2 is YYNGEE. This CDR3 is CASSVDIGTGGLSSGNTIYF. The CDR3 DNA reads as TGTGCCAGCAGCGTAGATATCGGGACAGGGGGCCTCAGCTCTGGAAACACCATATATTTT.

This clone has a handful of counts. The J gene is TRBJ1-1, the V gene TRBV6-4; TRBD1 might be the D (5 bases). There are 14 residues in the CDR3. Germline CDR1 reads MRHNA; CDR2 reads SNTAGT. V shed 6 bases and J shed 1 base, with 12 bases lying between them. The CDR3 spells CASRGVGANTEAFF. The DNA of the CDR3 is TGTGCCAGCAGGGGCGTAGGGGCGAACACTGAAGCTTTCTTT.

The genes are TRBV30 and TRBJ1-6; D remains unclear. Trimming shortened V by 3 bases and J by 7 bases, and 16 bases separated the two germline ends. Germline V gene sequence: CDR1 GTSNPN, CDR2 SVGIG (reference sequence). The CDR3 totals 15 residues. The CDR3 nucleotides read TGTGCCTGGAGAGATGGCAGGTTCCCCAATTCACCCCTCCACTTT. Translation gives CAWRDGRFPNSPLHF.

In DNA form, the CDR3 reads TGTGCCAGCAGTCCAGAGTTGGGCTATGGCTACACCTTC. This encodes CASSPELGYGYTF. The chain combines TRBV6-2 or TRBV6-3 with TRBJ1-2; D is unresolved. This CDR3 is built from 13 residues. V was pared by 5 bases and J by 4 bases, with 11 bases between. Germline CDR1 is MNHEY and CDR2 is SVGEGT.

The chain carries TRBV19 and TRBJ2-1, with D perhaps TRBD1 or TRBD2 (5 bases each). The length of the CDR3 is 13 residues. CDR1 is LNHDA and CDR2 is SQIVND in the germline V gene (reference sequence). V gave up 6 bases and J gave up 5 bases, with 11 bases separating them. The chain's CDR3 is CASRRMGDNEQFF. CDR3 coding DNA: TGTGCCAGTAGGCGGATGGGGGACAATGAGCAGTTCTTC.

CDR3 protein: CASSQSQANEKLFF. The CDR3 DNA is TGTGCCAGCAGCCAATCTCAGGCTAATGAAAAACTGTTTTTT. The chain uses TRBV16 and TRBJ1-4; unclear D gene. The CDR3 totals 14 residues. The germline V and J ends were trimmed by 0 bases and 3 bases, with 5 bases remaining between them. Per the germline V gene, CDR1 is KGHSY and CDR2 is FQNENV.

This sequence joins TRBV3-1 (or the pseudogene TRBV3-2) and TRBJ1-6, with 7 bases aligning to TRBD1. V lost 1 base, J lost 10 bases, and 4 bases stayed unmatched. CDR1 is LGHDT and CDR2 is YNNKEL in the germline V gene (reference sequence). The CDR3 has 14 amino acids. The CDR3 spells CASSQGHRGSPLHF. As DNA, the CDR3 is TGTGCCAGCAGCCAAGGGCACAGGGGATCACCCCTCCACTTT.

V and J are TRBV6-5 and TRBJ2-5; D not resolved. Germline loops: CDR1 MNHEY, CDR2 SVGAGI. V was trimmed by 5 bases and J by 1 base, leaving 8 bases between them. The CDR3 covers 13 residues. The CDR3 sequence is CASSRRAQETQYF. CDR3 DNA: TGTGCCAGCAGTCGAAGGGCCCAAGAGACCCAGTACTTC.

This clone was recorded once. This chain uses TRBV6-5 with TRBJ1-6; no reliable D call. Germline V gene lookup returns CDR1 MNHEY and CDR2 SVGAGI. Trimming took off 2 bases at V and 10 bases at J, with 12 bases between the two ends. The CDR3 is 14 amino acids. The CDR3 here is CASSYAAGESPLHF. In DNA form, the CDR3 reads TGTGCCAGCAGTTACGCCGCGGGAGAATCACCCCTCCACTTT.

The CDR3 loop reads CASSLGRLRGLQETQYF. The CDR3 DNA is TGTGCCAGCAGCTTAGGTCGGCTCAGGGGGCTCCAAGAGACCCAGTACTTC. The rearrangement joins TRBV11-3 to TRBJ2-5, with 8 bases fitting TRBD1. CDR1 SGHNT and CDR2 YENEEA come from the germline V gene. The CDR3 is 17 residues long. Losses at the gene ends were 1 base for V and 1 base for J; bases not matched to a gene: 8.